These 2 T cell receptor beta chains were all obtained from the same sample, sequenced in a study of blood T cells in healthy people across ages. Through a sample-barcoded 5' primer and a J-beta primer mix, a second PCR was run for roughly 7 to 12 cycles. Each CDR3 protein is one row after TCRdb ran MiXCR on the 5' RACE reads. In the table there are 500,000 to 600,000 distinct CDR3 sequences, approximately 27% of which are singletons. The material sequenced was blood. All receptors come from a woman in her seventies in good health.

This clonotype was detected once. In nucleotides, the CDR3 is TGTGCCAGCAGGACCCTCAGTTCGACCCAGTACTTC. It yields the protein CASRTLSSTQYF. V usage is TRBV6-1 and J usage is TRBJ2-1, with unresolved D. The DNA end lines up better with TRBJ2-5; the J call may be wrong. This CDR3 comprises 12 residues. CDR1 and CDR2 from the germline V gene are MNHNS and SASEGT.

This clonotype turned up a few times. The J gene is TRBJ2-2, the V gene TRBV5-1; possible D gene TRBD1, 6 bases. The V end lost 0 bases, the J end lost 7 bases, and 16 bases lay between the germline ends. This CDR3 is 16 amino acids long. Looked up from germline, CDR1 is SGHRS and CDR2 is YFSETQ. The CDR3 here is CASSLEVRRGNGELFF. The CDR3 DNA follows: TGCGCCAGCAGCTTGGAAGTCCGCAGGGGAAACGGGGAGCTGTTTTTT. Drawing the rest from reference TRBV5-1 and TRBJ2-2, the complete variable domain is KAGVTQTPRYLIKTRGQQVTLSCSPISGHRSVSWYQQTPGQGLQFLFEYFSETQRNKGNFPGRFSGRQFSNSRSEMNVSTLELGDSALYLCASSLEVRRGNGELFFGEGSRLTVL.